The text below deals with one T cell receptor (beta chain). Its cognate antigen has yet to be identified. No base-level quality is on record; no much larger clone is a single base apart. The trial excluded patients who had a history of autoimmune disease or who were on systemic immunosuppression. In every dose cohort, peripheral blood was drawn for TCR sequencing at baseline, cycle 4 day 1, and cycle 7 day 1. The samples were taken from a phase I, first-in-human, multicenter, open-label dose-escalation trial of ivuxolimab. Adults with locally advanced or metastatic melanoma, renal cell carcinoma, hepatocellular carcinoma or head and neck squamous cell carcinoma were enrolled in the trial. Before TCR sequencing, CD4+ T cells and CD8+ T cells from peripheral blood were sorted into separate populations. The source of the sample is a study of OX40 agonist ivuxolimab in advanced cancers. With respect to the entire study: The costimulatory receptor OX40 (CD134) was targeted by ivuxolimab, a fully human IgG2 agonistic monoclonal antibody. The point of sequencing TCRbeta in the periphery was to test whether ivuxolimab changed TCR sequence diversity and drove clonal T-cell expansion. Partial responses occurred in three dose-escalation patients: two with cutaneous melanoma and one with hepatocellular carcinoma. Intravenous ivuxolimab was administered to patients every 2 weeks at six dose levels: 0.01, 0.1, 0.3, 1.5, 3 and 10 mg/kg. The paper covers the monotherapy dose-escalation part of the phase I ivuxolimab trial, which included N ≈ 50 patients. Patients were allowed to have had prior anti-PD-1, anti-PD-L1 or anti-CTLA-4 therapy, and 30% to 40% of the dose-escalation patients had been treated with checkpoint inhibitors. The dose-escalation cohort was roughly 83% male with a mean age of approximately 59 years, ranging from roughly 23 to 79. Of the roughly 54 patients in dose escalation, 19 had hepatocellular carcinoma, roughly 15 had melanoma, 9 had renal cell carcinoma and 9 had head and neck cancer.

Genomic DNA was isolated from the sorted cells so that the TCRbeta CDR3 region could be sequenced. TCRbeta CDR3 regions were sequenced using the immunoSEQ Assay. TCRdb obtained this table from immuneACCESS and retained in-frame rearrangements with V and J assigned. These tables miss some clones; where compared with another copy, unresolved V genes account for less than half of the shortfall, and the remainder is unexplained. Recorded for this sample are around 30,000 clones; roughly nine tenths of them occurred a single time. More than 9% of the sample lies in the top ten. On the study overall, not on this receptor specifically: Clonal expansion of both CD4+ and CD8+ blood T cells was observed from baseline to week 6 at doses 0.1 to 3.0 mg/kg. Low levels of normalized T-cell clonal expansion were also shown by some nonresponding patients. The antigen specificity of the clonally expanded peripheral T cells was not determined. After ivuxolimab, expanded clones were on average more numerous among CD8+ T cells than among CD4+ T cells. Partial responders in the 0.1-3.0 mg/kg groups had among the lowest normalized peripheral clonal expansion, especially among CD8+ T cells.

The junction shows trimming of 2 bases on V and 3 bases on J, plus 8 bases between the germline ends. There are 13 amino acids in the CDR3, from cysteine to phenylalanine inclusive. The DNA shown is the 39-base CDR3, in frame from base 1. CDR1 SGHAT and CDR2 FQNNGV are derived from the germline V gene. The sequence was collected from an adult with an advanced solid tumor such as melanoma, head and neck, liver or kidney cancer. The starting material was CD4+ or CD8+ T cells sorted from blood, obtained in a trial of the OX40 agonist ivuxolimab. The chain uses TRBV11-2 and TRBJ2-7; the D gene remains uncertain. The nucleotides read TGTGCCAGCAGCTTAAAACCTGTCTACGAGCAGTACTTC. It codes for CASSLKPVYEQYF.